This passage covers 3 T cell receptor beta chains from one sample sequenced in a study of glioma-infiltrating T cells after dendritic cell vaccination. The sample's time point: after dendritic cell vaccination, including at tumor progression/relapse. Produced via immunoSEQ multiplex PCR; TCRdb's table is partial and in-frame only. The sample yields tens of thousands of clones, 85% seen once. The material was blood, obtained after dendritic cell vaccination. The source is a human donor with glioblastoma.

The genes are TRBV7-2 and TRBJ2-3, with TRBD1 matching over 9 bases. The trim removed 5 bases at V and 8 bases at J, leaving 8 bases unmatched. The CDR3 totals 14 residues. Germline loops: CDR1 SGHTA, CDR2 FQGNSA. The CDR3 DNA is TGTGCCAGCAGCCCGGACCGGGACAGGGTTACGCAGTATTTT. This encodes CASSPDRDRVTQYF.

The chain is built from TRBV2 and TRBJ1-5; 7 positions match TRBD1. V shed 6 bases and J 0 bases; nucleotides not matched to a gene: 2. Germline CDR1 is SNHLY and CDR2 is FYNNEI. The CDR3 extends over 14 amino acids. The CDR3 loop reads CASRGDSSNQPQHF. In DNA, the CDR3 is TGTGCCAGCAGGGGGGACAGTAGCAATCAGCCCCAGCATTTT.

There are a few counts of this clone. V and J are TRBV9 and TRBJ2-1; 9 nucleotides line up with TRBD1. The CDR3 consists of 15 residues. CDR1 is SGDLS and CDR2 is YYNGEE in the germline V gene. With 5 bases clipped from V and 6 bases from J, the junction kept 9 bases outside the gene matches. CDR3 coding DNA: TGTGCCAGCAGTCACCCGGGGGACAGGGTCAATGAGCAGTTCTTC. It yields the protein CASSHPGDRVNEQFF.